This TCR beta chain was sequenced during a study of shared clonotypes between healthy human individuals. Details on this clone: Its matching antigen is unknown.

In germline, CDR1 is MDHEN, CDR2 SYDVKM. The CDR3 has 15 residues. V lost 3 bases to trimming and J lost 4 bases; unmatched junction nucleotides: 7. Methods used by the authors: As immunoSEQ supplied junction-only sequences (without quality scores), filtering differed. Method: immunoSEQ multiplex PCR; TCRdb's copy keeps in-frame clones and lacks some. That table is the source of V, J and clone size, and D and trimming were worked out from the DNA. The sample holds 550,000 to 700,000 clones, about 80% seen once. The donor cohort consisted entirely of Caucasian adults residing in Nashville, Tennessee. Study findings and constraints: Incompleteness in sorted-subset sequencing, despite large depth, was shown by rarefaction. Represented diversity, genetic and exposure-history alike, was limited by few donors.

Sequences were obtained from memory CD4+ T cells sorted from blood. Regarding subset: CD45RA-negative fraction. The source is a young woman in good health. V and J are TRBV28 and TRBJ2-7, with 9 bases fitting TRBD1. In DNA form, the CDR3 reads TGTGCCAGCAGTTTTGCTGGACAGGGGACGTACGAGCAGTACTTC. This codes for CASSFAGQGTYEQYF. The entire variable domain, with the rest obtained from reference TRBV28 and TRBJ2-7, is as follows: DVKVTQSSRYLVKRTGEKVFLECVQDMDHENMFWYRQDPGLGLRLIYFSYDVKMKEKGDIPEGYSVSREKKERFSLILESASTNQTSMYLCASSFAGQGTYEQYFGPGTRLTVT.